This note documents a single TCR beta chain sequence. Its antigen is still unknown. The entry originates in a study of cytomegalovirus exposure and HLA in healthy donors. Study-wide points: Testing in vitro showed a few CMV-associated chains specific for CMV antigens. The number of N-insertions in an Asian-associated ancestry cluster was reportedly below the 666-donor mean in a later analysis.

In germline, CDR1 is SGHRS, CDR2 YFSETQ. The CDR3 contains 15 residues. Sampled while nominally healthy, donors likely had unrecorded immune exposures. 13 Jbeta primers and 60 Vbeta primers were used for the PCR. Sequencing was performed with immunoSEQ multiplex PCR; in TCRdb, only in-frame clones are kept and a portion is missing. Its clone listing holds about 200,000 clones. The sample comprised PBMCs. The chain is built from TRBV5-1 and TRBJ2-5, with D perhaps TRBD1 (6 bases). The J call may be incorrect, as the DNA end agrees better with TRBJ2-7. The TCR sequence derives from a girl aged 2-10 years in good health and CMV-seropositive. The CDR3: CASSYSFRDTYEQYF. The CDR3 coding sequence is TGCGCCAGCAGCTATTCTTTCCGGGACACCTACGAGCAGTACTTC.